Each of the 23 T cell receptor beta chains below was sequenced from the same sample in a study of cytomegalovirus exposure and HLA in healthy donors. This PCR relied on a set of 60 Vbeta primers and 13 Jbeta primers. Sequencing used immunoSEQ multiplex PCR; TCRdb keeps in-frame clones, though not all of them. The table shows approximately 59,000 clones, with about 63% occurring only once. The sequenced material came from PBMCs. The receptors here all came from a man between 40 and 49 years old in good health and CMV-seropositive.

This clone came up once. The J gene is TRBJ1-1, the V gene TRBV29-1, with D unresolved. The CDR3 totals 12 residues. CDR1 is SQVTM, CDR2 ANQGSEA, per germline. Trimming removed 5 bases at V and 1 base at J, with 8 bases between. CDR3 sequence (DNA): TGCAGCGTTACCCCAGAGAACACTGAAGCTTTCTTT. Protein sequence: CSVTPENTEAFF.

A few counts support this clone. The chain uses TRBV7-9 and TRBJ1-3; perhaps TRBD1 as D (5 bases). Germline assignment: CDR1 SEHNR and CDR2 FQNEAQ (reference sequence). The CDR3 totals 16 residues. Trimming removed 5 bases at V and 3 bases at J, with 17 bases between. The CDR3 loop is CASSQDGGLGGNTIYF. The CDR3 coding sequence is TGTGCCAGCAGCCAAGACGGGGGATTGGGTGGAAACACCATATATTTT.

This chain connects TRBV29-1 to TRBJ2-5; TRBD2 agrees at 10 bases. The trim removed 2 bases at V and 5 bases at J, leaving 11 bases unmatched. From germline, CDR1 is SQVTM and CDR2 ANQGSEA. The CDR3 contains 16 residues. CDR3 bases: TGCAGCGTTGAAAGGACTAGCGGATCCCCCTGGGAGACCCAGTACTTC. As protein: CSVERTSGSPWETQYF.

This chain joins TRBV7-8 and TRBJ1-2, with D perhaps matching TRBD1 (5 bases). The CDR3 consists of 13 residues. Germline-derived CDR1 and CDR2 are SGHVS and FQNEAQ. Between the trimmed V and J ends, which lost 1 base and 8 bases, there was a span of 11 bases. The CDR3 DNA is TGTGCCAGCAGCTTAGGGGACGGAGGGGGCTACACCTTC. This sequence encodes CASSLGDGGGYTF.

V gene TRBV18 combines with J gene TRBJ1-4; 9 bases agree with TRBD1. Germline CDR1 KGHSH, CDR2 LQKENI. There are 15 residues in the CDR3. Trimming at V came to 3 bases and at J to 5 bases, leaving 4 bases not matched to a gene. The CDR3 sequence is CASSPGTGRNEKLFF. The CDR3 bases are TGTGCCAGCTCACCGGGGACAGGGCGGAATGAAAAACTGTTTTTT. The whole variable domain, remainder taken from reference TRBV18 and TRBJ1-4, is NAGVMQNPRHLVRRRGQEARLRCSPMKGHSHVYWYRQLPEEGLKFMVYLQKENIIDESGMPKERFSAEFPKEGPSILRIQQVVRGDSAAYFCASSPGTGRNEKLFFGSGTQLSVL.

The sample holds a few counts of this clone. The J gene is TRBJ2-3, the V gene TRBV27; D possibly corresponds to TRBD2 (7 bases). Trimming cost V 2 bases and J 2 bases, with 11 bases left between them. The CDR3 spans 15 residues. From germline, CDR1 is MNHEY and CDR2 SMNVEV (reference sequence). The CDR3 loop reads CASSLRGGYTDTQYF. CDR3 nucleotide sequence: TGTGCCAGCAGTTTAAGGGGGGGGTACACAGATACGCAGTATTTT.

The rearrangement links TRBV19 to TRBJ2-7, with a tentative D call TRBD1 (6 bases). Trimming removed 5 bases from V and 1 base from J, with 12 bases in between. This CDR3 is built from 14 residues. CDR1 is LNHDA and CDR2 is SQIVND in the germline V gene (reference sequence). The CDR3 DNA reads TGTGCCAGTAGTCCATCGGACAGTTCCTACGAGCAGTACTTC. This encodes CASSPSDSSYEQYF.

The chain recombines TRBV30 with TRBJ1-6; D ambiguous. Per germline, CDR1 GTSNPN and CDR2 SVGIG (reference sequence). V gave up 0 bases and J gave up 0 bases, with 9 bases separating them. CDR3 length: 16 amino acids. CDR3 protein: CAWSVPPGSYNSPLHF. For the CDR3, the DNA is TGTGCCTGGAGTGTCCCCCCCGGCTCCTATAATTCACCCCTCCACTTT.

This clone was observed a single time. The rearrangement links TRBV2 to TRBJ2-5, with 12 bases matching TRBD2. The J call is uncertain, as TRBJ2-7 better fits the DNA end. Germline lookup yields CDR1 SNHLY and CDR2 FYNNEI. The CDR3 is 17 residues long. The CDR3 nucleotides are TGTGCCAGCCGGTCCCGGCCACTAGCGGGAGGATCCTACGAGCAGTACTTC. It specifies CASRSRPLAGGSYEQYF.

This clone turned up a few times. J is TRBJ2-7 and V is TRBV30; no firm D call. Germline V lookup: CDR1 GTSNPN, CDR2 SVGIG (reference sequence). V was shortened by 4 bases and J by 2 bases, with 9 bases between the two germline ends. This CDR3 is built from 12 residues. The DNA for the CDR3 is TGTGCCTGGACGGCCAGGACCTACGAGCAGTACTTC. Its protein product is CAWTARTYEQYF.

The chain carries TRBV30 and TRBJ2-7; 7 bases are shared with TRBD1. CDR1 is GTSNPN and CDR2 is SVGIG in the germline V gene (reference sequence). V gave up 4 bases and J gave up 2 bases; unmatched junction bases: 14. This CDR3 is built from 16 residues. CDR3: CAWTEHIRGRPYEQYF. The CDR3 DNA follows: TGTGCCTGGACTGAACACATAAGGGGGCGCCCCTACGAGCAGTACTTC.

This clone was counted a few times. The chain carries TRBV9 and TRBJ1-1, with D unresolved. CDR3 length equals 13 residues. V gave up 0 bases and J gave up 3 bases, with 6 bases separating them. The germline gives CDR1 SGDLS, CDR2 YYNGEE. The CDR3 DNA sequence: TGTGCCAGCAGCGTAGCTCTCGACACTGAAGCTTTCTTT. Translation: CASSVALDTEAFF.

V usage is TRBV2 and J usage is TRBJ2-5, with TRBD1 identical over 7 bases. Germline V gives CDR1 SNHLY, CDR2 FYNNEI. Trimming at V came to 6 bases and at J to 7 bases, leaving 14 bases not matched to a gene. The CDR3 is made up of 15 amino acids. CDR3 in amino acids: CASSSGTDYLLTQYF. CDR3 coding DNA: TGTGCCAGCAGCTCCGGGACAGACTATTTATTGACCCAGTACTTC.

The CDR3 reads CSARNYYEQYF. The CDR3 coding sequence is TGCAGTGCTCGGAACTACTACGAGCAGTACTTC. The gene calls are TRBV20-1 and TRBJ2-7; D not resolved. The ends were cut back, 5 bases at V and 3 bases at J, with 8 bases in the middle. The germline V gene has CDR1 DFQATT and CDR2 SNEGSKA (reference sequence). The CDR3 has 11 amino acids.

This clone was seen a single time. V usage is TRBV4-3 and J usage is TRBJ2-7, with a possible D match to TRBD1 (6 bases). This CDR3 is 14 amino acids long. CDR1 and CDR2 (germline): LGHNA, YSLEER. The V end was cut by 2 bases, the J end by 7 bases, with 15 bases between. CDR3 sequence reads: CASSQSLGAVEQYF. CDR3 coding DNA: TGCGCCAGCAGCCAATCTCTGGGGGCGGTTGAGCAGTACTTC.

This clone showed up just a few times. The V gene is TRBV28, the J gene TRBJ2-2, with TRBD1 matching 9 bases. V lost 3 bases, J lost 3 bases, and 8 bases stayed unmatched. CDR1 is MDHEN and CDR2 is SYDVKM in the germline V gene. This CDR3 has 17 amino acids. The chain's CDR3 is CASSLTTGGAYTGELFF. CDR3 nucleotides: TGTGCCAGCAGTTTGACCACAGGGGGCGCCTACACCGGGGAGCTGTTTTTT.

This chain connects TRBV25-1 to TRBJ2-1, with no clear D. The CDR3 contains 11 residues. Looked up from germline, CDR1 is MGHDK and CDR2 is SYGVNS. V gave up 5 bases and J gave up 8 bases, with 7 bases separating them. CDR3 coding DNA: TGTGCCAGCAGTCAGTTCCATGAGCAGTTCTTC. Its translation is CASSQFHEQFF.

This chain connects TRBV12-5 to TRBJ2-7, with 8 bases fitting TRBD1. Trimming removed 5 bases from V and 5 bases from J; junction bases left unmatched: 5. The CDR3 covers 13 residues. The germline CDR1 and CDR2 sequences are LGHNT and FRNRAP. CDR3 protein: CASGPSGGHEQYF. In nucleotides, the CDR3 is TGTGCTAGTGGTCCCTCAGGGGGCCACGAGCAGTACTTC.

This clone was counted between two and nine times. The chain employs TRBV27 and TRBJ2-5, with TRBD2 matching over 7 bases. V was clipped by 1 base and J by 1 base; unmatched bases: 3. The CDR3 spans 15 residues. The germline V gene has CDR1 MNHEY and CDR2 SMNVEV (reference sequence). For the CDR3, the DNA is TGTGCCAGCAGTTTATTACTAGCGAGCCAAGAGACCCAGTACTTC. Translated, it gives CASSLLLASQETQYF.

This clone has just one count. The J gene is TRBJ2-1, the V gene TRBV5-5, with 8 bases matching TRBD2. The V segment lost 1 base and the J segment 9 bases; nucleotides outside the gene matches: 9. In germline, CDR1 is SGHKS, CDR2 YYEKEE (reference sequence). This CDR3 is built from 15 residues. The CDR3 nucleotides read TGTGCCAGCAGCTTGTTGGCGGGGGGAGGTAGTGAGCAGTTCTTC. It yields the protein CASSLLAGGGSEQFF.

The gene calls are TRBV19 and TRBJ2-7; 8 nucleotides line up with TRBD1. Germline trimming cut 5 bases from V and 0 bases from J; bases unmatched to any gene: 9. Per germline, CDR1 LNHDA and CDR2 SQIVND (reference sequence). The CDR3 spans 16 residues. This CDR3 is CASSQLGQVSSYEQYF. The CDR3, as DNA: TGTGCCAGTAGTCAGTTGGGACAGGTCAGCTCCTACGAGCAGTACTTC.

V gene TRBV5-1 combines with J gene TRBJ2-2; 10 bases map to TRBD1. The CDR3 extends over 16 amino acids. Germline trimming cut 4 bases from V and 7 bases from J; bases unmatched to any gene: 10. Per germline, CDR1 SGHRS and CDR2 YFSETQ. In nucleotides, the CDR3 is TGCGCCAGCAGCCTGCGACAGGGGGCGATGGTCGGGGAGCTGTTTTTT. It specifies CASSLRQGAMVGELFF.

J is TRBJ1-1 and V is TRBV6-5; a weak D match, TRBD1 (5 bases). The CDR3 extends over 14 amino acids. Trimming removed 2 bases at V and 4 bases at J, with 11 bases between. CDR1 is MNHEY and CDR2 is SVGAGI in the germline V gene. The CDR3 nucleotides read TGTGCCAGCAGTTACGCGGATGGGGCCACTGAAGCTTTCTTT. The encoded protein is CASSYADGATEAFF.